These 23 T cell receptor beta chains were sequenced from one sample in a study of shared clonotypes between healthy human individuals. TCRdb keeps only in-frame clones here, not all; method: immunoSEQ multiplex PCR. This table holds hundreds of thousands of clones, roughly 77% found once. Source material: PBMCs. The receptors were sampled from a woman aged 40 to 50 in good health. Some clones in this sample may be carry-over from other donors' samples.

This clone was counted between two and nine times. The V call is TRBV7-8, the J call TRBJ2-7, with D possibly matching TRBD1 (5 bases). V lost 5 bases and J lost 3, with 8 bases in between. Per germline, CDR1 SGHVS and CDR2 FQNEAQ. The CDR3 has 12 residues. CDR3 coding DNA: TGTGCCAGCAGCCCGACAGACTACGAGCAGTACTTC. Its protein product is CASSPTDYEQYF.

This chain uses TRBV5-1 with TRBJ1-1, with D uncertain. Looked up from germline, CDR1 is SGHRS and CDR2 is YFSETQ. The CDR3 runs 14 residues. V lost 0 bases and J 7 bases, leaving 13 bases between the germline ends. The CDR3 spells CASSLAPGNREAFF. The CDR3 bases are TGCGCCAGCAGCTTGGCACCCGGGAACCGTGAAGCTTTCTTT.

The J gene is TRBJ1-6, the V gene TRBV7-2, with D tentatively TRBD1 (5 bases). Trimming shortened V by 5 bases and J by 7 bases, and 9 bases separated the two germline ends. The length of the CDR3 is 13 residues. Germline V gene lookup returns CDR1 SGHTA and CDR2 FQGNSA. The CDR3 region has the DNA TGTGCCAGCAGCATAGGGGAGAATTCACCCCTCCACTTT. As protein: CASSIGENSPLHF.

This chain uses TRBV28 with TRBJ2-7; perhaps TRBD1 as D (5 bases). There are 15 residues in the CDR3. Germline values: CDR1 MDHEN, CDR2 SYDVKM. Trimming cost V 3 bases and J 3 bases, with 15 bases left between them. The CDR3 nucleotides are TGTGCCAGCAGTTTCGGAATACAGGCCCGCTACGAGCAGTACTTC. This sequence encodes CASSFGIQARYEQYF.

The V and J genes are TRBV5-4 and TRBJ2-2; D is unclear. V was cut by 0 bases and J by 0 bases, with 3 bases left in between. CDR3 length: 14 residues. Germline CDR1 reads SGHNT; CDR2 reads YYREEE (reference sequence). CDR3 sequence: CASSLDANTGELFF. In DNA, the CDR3 is TGTGCCAGCAGCTTGGACGCGAACACCGGGGAGCTGTTTTTT. Based on the CDR3 plus reference TRBV5-4 and TRBJ2-2, the full variable domain is ETGVTQSPTHLIKTRGQQVTLRCSSQSGHNTVSWYQQALGQGPQFIFQYYREEENGRGNFPPRFSGLQFPNYSSELNVNALELDDSALYLCASSLDANTGELFFGEGSRLTVL.

The rearrangement links TRBV10-1 to TRBJ2-7, with 11 bases fitting TRBD2. CDR3 length: 15 amino acids. V was clipped by 5 bases and J by 1 base; unmatched bases: 4. Germline CDR1 is WNHNN and CDR2 is SYGVQD (reference sequence). Here the CDR3 DNA reads TGCGCCAGCAGTAGGACTAGCGGGCCTTCCTACGAGCAGTACTTC. It translates to CASSRTSGPSYEQYF.

The chain recombines TRBV2 with TRBJ2-7, with a weak D call TRBD1 (6 bases). Between the trimmed V and J ends, which lost 7 bases and 0 bases, there was a span of 13 bases. Germline V gene data show CDR1 as SNHLY and CDR2 as FYNNEI. The CDR3 consists of 14 residues. The CDR3 DNA is TGTGCCAGCAATAAGAGGGGGTACTCCTACGAGCAGTACTTC. Amino acids: CASNKRGYSYEQYF.

The chain uses TRBV6-6 and TRBJ2-1; no clear D gene. The CDR3 has 13 residues. The germline V and J ends were trimmed by 6 bases and 2 bases, with 8 bases remaining between them. Per germline, CDR1 MNHNY and CDR2 SVGAGI (reference sequence). The CDR3 sequence: CASSRLAYNEQFF. The CDR3 region has the DNA TGTGCCAGCAGCCGACTTGCCTACAATGAGCAGTTCTTC.

DNA of the CDR3: TGTGCCAGCAGCCCCCCGGGACAGGGCAACACCGGGGAGCTGTTTTTT. It is translated as CASSPPGQGNTGELFF. The chain recombines TRBV6-6 with TRBJ2-2; 9 positions match TRBD1. CDR3 length equals 16 residues. Germline-derived CDR1 and CDR2 are MNHNY and SVGAGI (reference sequence). Losses at the gene ends were 6 bases for V and 2 bases for J; bases not matched to a gene: 7.

The chain carries TRBV2 and TRBJ2-3; tentative D call: TRBD2 (6 bases). V lost 5 bases and J 4 bases, leaving 16 bases between the germline ends. Per germline, CDR1 SNHLY and CDR2 FYNNEI. This CDR3 contains 15 residues. CDR3 loop: CASSQEGTGPDTQYF. CDR3 nucleotide sequence: TGTGCCAGCAGTCAGGAGGGGACTGGACCAGATACGCAGTATTTT.

CDR3 nucleotide sequence: TGTGCCAGCAGCAAAAGTGGGGGGCCCTCGAACGAGCAGTACTTC. Translating it yields CASSKSGGPSNEQYF. V usage is TRBV21-1 and J usage is TRBJ2-7. TRBV21-1 is a pseudogene. The CDR3 sequence is 15 residues long.

Only a few counts were recorded for this clone. The gene calls are TRBV5-1 and TRBJ2-7; a possible D gene is TRBD2 (5 bases). Germline V gene lookup returns CDR1 SGHRS and CDR2 YFSETQ. The CDR3 contains 14 residues. With 0 bases removed from V and 3 bases from J, the gap between germline ends came to 10 bases. The DNA for the CDR3 is TGCGCCAGCAGCTTGGCCGTCGGGATCTACGAGCAGTACTTC. Residues: CASSLAVGIYEQYF.

V is TRBV18 and J is TRBJ1-2; no firm D call. Trimming removed 2 bases at V and 7 bases at J, with 17 bases between. The CDR3 has 15 residues. Germline assignment: CDR1 KGHSH and CDR2 LQKENI. CDR3 in amino acids: CASSPDWKGVGGYTF. Here the CDR3 DNA reads TGTGCCAGCTCACCAGATTGGAAGGGAGTGGGTGGCTACACCTTC. Filled out from reference TRBV18 and TRBJ1-2, the complete variable domain reads NAGVMQNPRHLVRRRGQEARLRCSPMKGHSHVYWYRQLPEEGLKFMVYLQKENIIDESGMPKERFSAEFPKEGPSILRIQQVVRGDSAAYFCASSPDWKGVGGYTFGSGTRLTVV.

The CDR3 bases are TGTGCCAGTAGTATGTACGGAACCCCTTACGAGCAGTACTTC. Translation: CASSMYGTPYEQYF. The chain combines TRBV19 with TRBJ2-7; D gene ambiguous. The CDR3 length is 14 residues. In germline, CDR1 is LNHDA, CDR2 SQIVND (reference sequence). Trimming took 3 bases from V and 4 from J, leaving 13 bases between them.

This sequence joins TRBV4-2 and TRBJ2-1, with 10 bases identical to TRBD2. The germline V gene has CDR1 LGHNA and CDR2 YNFKEQ. The length of the CDR3 is 13 residues. Trimming cost V 10 bases and J 6 bases; bases outside gene matches: 6. The CDR3 DNA reads as TGTGCCACCGAGCGGGAGGGCCTCAATGAGCAGTTCTTC. It is translated as CATEREGLNEQFF.

This clone was seen a handful of times. The sample carries other DNA sequences with the same CDR3. The chain joins TRBV2 to TRBJ1-5, with D perhaps matching TRBD1 (5 bases). The V end lost 4 bases, the J end lost 5 bases, and 6 bases lay between the germline ends. The germline V gene encodes CDR1 SNHLY and CDR2 FYNNEI. This CDR3 has 12 amino acids. The CDR3 here is CASSGGDQPQHF. Here the CDR3 DNA reads TGTGCCAGCAGTGGGGGCGATCAGCCCCAGCATTTT.

The chain combines TRBV7-9 with TRBJ2-5; TRBD1 or TRBD2 may be the D gene (6 bases each). V was trimmed by 6 bases and J by 1 base, leaving 18 bases between them. CDR1 is SEHNR and CDR2 is FQNEAQ in the germline V gene (reference sequence). The CDR3 is 16 amino acids. CDR3 region: CASRTGLGGPQETQYF. In DNA form, the CDR3 reads TGTGCCAGCAGAACAGGGCTGGGAGGCCCCCAAGAGACCCAGTACTTC. Full variable domain (rest looked up from reference TRBV7-9 and TRBJ2-5): DTGVSQNPRHKITKRGQNVTFRCDPISEHNRLYWYRQTLGQGPEFLTYFQNEAQLEKSRLLSDRFSAERPKGSFSTLEIQRTEQGDSAMYLCASRTGLGGPQETQYFGPGTRLLVL.

V is TRBV11-2 and J is TRBJ2-5; maybe TRBD1 (5 bases). CDR1 is SGHAT, CDR2 FQNNGV, per germline. V was pared by 6 bases and J by 2 bases, with 13 bases between. The CDR3 length is 14 residues. DNA of the CDR3: TGTGCCAGCAGATCCGAAGGGGCGCAAGAGACCCAGTACTTC. It encodes CASRSEGAQETQYF.

This chain links TRBV19 with TRBJ1-2, with unresolved D. V was cut by 7 bases and J by 8 bases, with 17 bases left in between. Germline assignment: CDR1 LNHDA and CDR2 SQIVND (reference sequence). This CDR3 is built from 13 residues. The CDR3 region is CASNGGLPEGYTF. The CDR3 DNA sequence: TGTGCCAGTAATGGCGGGCTGCCAGAGGGCTACACCTTC.

The rearrangement joins TRBV6-4 to TRBJ2-2, with a possible D match to TRBD2 (6 bases). The CDR3 spans 13 residues. Germline V lookup: CDR1 MRHNA, CDR2 SNTAGT. Trimming removed 3 bases from V and 4 bases from J, with 6 bases in between. CDR3 nucleotides: TGTGCCAGCAGTGAGGAGGGCACCGGGGAGCTGTTTTTT. Translating gives CASSEEGTGELFF.

The chain has TRBV7-3 and TRBJ2-3, with D possibly being TRBD2 (5 bases). The CDR3 loop spans 13 amino acids. The germline V gene has CDR1 SGHTA and CDR2 FQGTGA. Trimming took off 5 bases at V and 5 bases at J, with 11 bases between the two ends. The CDR3 spells CASSAGPIDTQYF. The CDR3 coding sequence is TGTGCCAGCAGCGCGGGCCCTATAGATACGCAGTATTTT. The whole variable domain, filled in from reference TRBV7-3 and TRBJ2-3, reads GAGVSQTPSNKVTEKGKYVELRCDPISGHTALYWYRQSLGQGPEFLIYFQGTGAADDSGLPNDRFFAVRPEGSVSTLKIQRTERGDSAVYLCASSAGPIDTQYFGPGTRLTVL.

For this clone: Since a far larger clone is one base different, this is likely a read error. The rearrangement uses TRBV29-1 and TRBJ1-1; TRBD1 might be the D (6 bases). Germline V CDR1 and CDR2: SQVTM, ANQGSEA. The CDR3 is made up of 13 amino acids. The CDR3 coding sequence is TGCAGCGCTTACCGGGACAAGGATGCTGAAGCTCTCTTT. Translating gives CSAYRDKDAEALF.

The V gene is TRBV2, the J gene TRBJ1-2; no definite D call. This CDR3 contains 13 residues. With 2 bases removed from V and 5 bases from J, the gap between germline ends came to 9 bases. Per the germline V gene, CDR1 is SNHLY and CDR2 is FYNNEI. The CDR3 loop reads CASSERVGYGYTF. The CDR3 DNA follows: TGTGCCAGCAGTGAAAGGGTGGGATATGGCTACACCTTC.